Listed below are T cell receptor beta chains from one sample, sequenced in a study of CD8+CD57+ T cells in acquired aplastic anemia. TCRdb ran MiXCR on the reads and lists one entry per CDR3 protein. The sample contains a few hundred thousand distinct CDR3 sequences, 82% of which appear only once. Sequencing was performed on sorted CD4+, CD8+, or CD8+CD57+ T cells (not recorded which) from PBMCs. The receptors here all came from a human donor with aplastic anemia. Each CDR3 is given with its conserved first and last residue. The order of the fields is V gene, D gene, J gene, clone size, CDR3 protein. D genes are given only for firm matches. A clone size is listed for some rows: how often the clone was seen (once, few, many), or a class if it is expanded.

v_gene: TRBV7-9; d_gene: NA; j_gene: TRBJ2-3; abundance: NA; CDR3aa: CASSSAARPQFHEF
v_gene: TRBV9; d_gene: NA; j_gene: TRBJ1-6; abundance: NA; CDR3aa: CASSSDRLLCYLHF
v_gene: TRBV7-8; d_gene: NA; j_gene: TRBJ2-5; abundance: few; CDR3aa: CASSLGGEHETQYF
v_gene: TRBV7-8; d_gene: NA; j_gene: TRBJ1-1; abundance: once; CDR3aa: CASSLAGGPDAEYFF
v_gene: TRBV9; d_gene: NA; j_gene: TRBJ1-6; abundance: NA; CDR3aa: CASSLGQRGAGRLHF
v_gene: TRBV7-8; d_gene: NA; j_gene: TRBJ1-2; abundance: NA; CDR3aa: CASSLEGGPDVHDYTF
v_gene: TRBV7-2; d_gene: NA; j_gene: TRBJ2-3; abundance: NA; CDR3aa: CASGFGGTPTTQF
v_gene: TRBV7-8; d_gene: NA; j_gene: TRBJ2-1; abundance: NA; CDR3aa: CASSSAGSGGRQEQFF
v_gene: TRBV19; d_gene: TRBD1; j_gene: TRBJ1-6; abundance: NA; CDR3aa: CASSLGQAWGSPLHF
v_gene: TRBV7-9; d_gene: NA; j_gene: TRBJ2-3; abundance: NA; CDR3aa: CASASAGGTREYF
v_gene: TRBV7-6; d_gene: NA; j_gene: TRBJ2-5; abundance: many; CDR3aa: CASTLGTKETQYF
v_gene: TRBV10-3; d_gene: TRBD1; j_gene: TRBJ2-5; abundance: NA; CDR3aa: CAANTGVQETQYF
v_gene: TRBV29-1; d_gene: NA; j_gene: TRBJ1-2; abundance: NA; CDR3aa: CSVPDPNYGYTF
v_gene: TRBV7-3; d_gene: NA; j_gene: TRBJ2-5; abundance: NA; CDR3aa: CATTRGANQEKQYF
v_gene: TRBV7-2; d_gene: NA; j_gene: TRBJ1-1; abundance: NA; CDR3aa: CASSLAGTTDTFF
v_gene: TRBV19; d_gene: TRBD2; j_gene: TRBJ2-3; abundance: NA; CDR3aa: CASSQTSGSYNEHF
v_gene: TRBV2; d_gene: NA; j_gene: TRBJ2-7; abundance: once; CDR3aa: CASSETGSNHAQHF